This TCR beta chain was identified during a study of blood T cell repertoires in COVID-19. Overall study context: Donors in the United States, Italy and Spain gave samples during acute or convalescent COVID-19. T cells, B-cell-depleted T cells, or PBMCs supplied cDNA or gDNA.

Trimming took off 0 bases at V and 4 bases at J, with 9 bases between the two ends. Germline V CDR1 and CDR2: SGHVS, FNYEAQ. The CDR3 runs to 14 residues. Per the study methods: It was from reference gene primer amplification that nucleated cell counts were estimated. Some clones are missing from TCRdb's copy, which holds only in-frame ones; the method was immunoSEQ multiplex PCR. That table furnishes V, J and clone size, whereas the DNA furnished D and trimming. The sample includes a few hundred thousand clones, 65% to 90% seen only once; the top ten take just under 7.5%. Input material: peripheral blood. This chain joins TRBV7-6 and TRBJ1-1; unclear D gene. This clonotype originated in a woman aged 50 to 65 with acute or convalescent COVID-19. Written as DNA, the CDR3 is TGTGCCAGCAGCTTAGCGGGAGCCCCCACTGAAGCTTTCTTT. This sequence encodes CASSLAGAPTEAFF. Based on the CDR3 plus reference TRBV7-6 and TRBJ1-1, the full variable domain is GAGVSQSPRYKVTKRGQDVALRCDPISGHVSLYWYRQALGQGPEFLTYFNYEAQQDKSGLPNDRFSAERPEGSISTLTIQRTEQRDSAMYRCASSLAGAPTEAFFGQGTRLTVV.